This T cell receptor beta chain was obtained from a study of response to subunit inactivated influenza vaccine. Study-level results: Seasonal influenza vaccination, on each occasion, was suggested by the authors to recruit few new T cells.

This clonotype came up many times. Its antigen is as yet unknown. TCRdb recomputed calls from the RT-PCR reads with MiXCR, one row per CDR3 protein. This table holds about 780,000 distinct CDR3 sequences, around 18% found once. The CDR3 is 15 residues long. The V and J ends lost 5 bases and 1 base, in that order; junction bases with no gene match: 7. Germline loops: CDR1 GTSNPN, CDR2 SVGIG (reference sequence). The sequencing used PBMCs from blood, collected approximately 5 days after vaccination. The J gene is TRBJ2-7, the V gene TRBV30, with 11 bases matching TRBD1. The origin of this receptor is a man aged 50 to 59 who received an inactivated influenza vaccine. As DNA, the CDR3 is TGTGCCTGGGATAGGACAGGGGGCATATCCTACGAGCAGTACTTC. Translating gives CAWDRTGGISYEQYF.